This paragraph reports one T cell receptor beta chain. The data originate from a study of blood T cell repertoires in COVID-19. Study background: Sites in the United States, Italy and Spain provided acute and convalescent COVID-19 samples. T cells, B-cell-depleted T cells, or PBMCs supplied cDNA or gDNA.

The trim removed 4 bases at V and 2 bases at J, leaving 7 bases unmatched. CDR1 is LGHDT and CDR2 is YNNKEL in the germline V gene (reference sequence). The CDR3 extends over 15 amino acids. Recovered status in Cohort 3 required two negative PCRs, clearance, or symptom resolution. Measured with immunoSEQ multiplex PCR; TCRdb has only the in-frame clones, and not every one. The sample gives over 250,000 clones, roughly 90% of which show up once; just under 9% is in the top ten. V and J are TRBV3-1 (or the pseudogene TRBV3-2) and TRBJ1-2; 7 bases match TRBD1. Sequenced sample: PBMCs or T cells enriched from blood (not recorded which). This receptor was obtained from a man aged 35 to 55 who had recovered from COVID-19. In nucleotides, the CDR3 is TGTGCCAGCAGCCCCTGGGACAGAGCCAACTATGGCTACACCTTC. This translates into CASSPWDRANYGYTF.